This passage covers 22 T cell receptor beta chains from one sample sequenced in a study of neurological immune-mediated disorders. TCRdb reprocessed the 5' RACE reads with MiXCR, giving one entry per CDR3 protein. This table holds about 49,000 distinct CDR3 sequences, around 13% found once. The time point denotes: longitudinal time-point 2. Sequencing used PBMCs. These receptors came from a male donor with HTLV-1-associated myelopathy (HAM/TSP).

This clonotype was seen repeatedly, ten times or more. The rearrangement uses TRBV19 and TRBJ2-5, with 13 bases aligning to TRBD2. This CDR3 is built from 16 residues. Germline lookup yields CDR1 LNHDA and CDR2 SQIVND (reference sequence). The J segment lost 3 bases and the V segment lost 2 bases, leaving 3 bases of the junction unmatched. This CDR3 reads CASSIRTSGGKETQYF. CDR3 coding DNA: TGTGCCAGTAGTATAAGGACTAGCGGGGGAAAAGAGACCCAGTACTTC. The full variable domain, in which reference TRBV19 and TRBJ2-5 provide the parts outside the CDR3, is DGGITQSPKYLFRKEGQNVTLSCEQNLNHDAMYWYRQDPGQGLRLIYYSQIVNDFQKGDIAEGYSVSREKKESFPLTVTSAQKNPTAFYLCASSIRTSGGKETQYFGPGTRLLVL.

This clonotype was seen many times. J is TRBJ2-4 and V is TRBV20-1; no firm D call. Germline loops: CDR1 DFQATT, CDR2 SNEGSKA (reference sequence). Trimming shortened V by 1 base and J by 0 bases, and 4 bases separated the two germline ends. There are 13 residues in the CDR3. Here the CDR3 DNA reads TGCAGTGCTAGAGTGCCAGCCAAAAACATTCAGTACTTC. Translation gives CSARVPAKNIQYF.

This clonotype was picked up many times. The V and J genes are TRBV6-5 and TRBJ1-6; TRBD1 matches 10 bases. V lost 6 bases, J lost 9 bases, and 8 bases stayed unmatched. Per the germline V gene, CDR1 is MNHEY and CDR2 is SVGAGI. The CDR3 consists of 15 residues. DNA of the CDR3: TGTGCCAGCAGCCCTAGACAGGGGGCGCGTTCACCCCTCCACTTT. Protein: CASSPRQGARSPLHF.

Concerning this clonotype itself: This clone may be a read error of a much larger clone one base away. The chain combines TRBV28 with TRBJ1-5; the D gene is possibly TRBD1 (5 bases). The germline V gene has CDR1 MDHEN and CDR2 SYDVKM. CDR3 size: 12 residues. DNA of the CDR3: TGTGCCAGCCAGGCGGGCTTGGGGCCCCATCATTTT. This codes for CASQAGLGPHHF.

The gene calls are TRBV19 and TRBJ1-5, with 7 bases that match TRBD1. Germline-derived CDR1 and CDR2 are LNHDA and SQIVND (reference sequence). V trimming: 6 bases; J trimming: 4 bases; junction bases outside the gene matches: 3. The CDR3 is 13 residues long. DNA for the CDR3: TGTGCCAGTAGACCACAGGGGAATCAGCCCCAGCATTTT. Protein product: CASRPQGNQPQHF.

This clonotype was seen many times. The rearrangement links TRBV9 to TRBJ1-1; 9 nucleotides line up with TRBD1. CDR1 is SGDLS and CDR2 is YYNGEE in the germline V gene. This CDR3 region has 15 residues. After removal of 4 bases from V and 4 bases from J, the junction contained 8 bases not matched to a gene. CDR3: CASSLAGTGTTEAFF. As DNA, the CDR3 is TGTGCCAGCAGCTTAGCCGGGACAGGGACCACTGAAGCTTTCTTT. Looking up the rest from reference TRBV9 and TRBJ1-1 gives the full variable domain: DSGVTQTPKHLITATGQRVTLRCSPRSGDLSVYWYQQSLDQGLQFLIQYYNGEERAKGNILERFSAQQFPDLHSELNLSSLELGDSALYFCASSLAGTGTTEAFFGQGTRLTVV.

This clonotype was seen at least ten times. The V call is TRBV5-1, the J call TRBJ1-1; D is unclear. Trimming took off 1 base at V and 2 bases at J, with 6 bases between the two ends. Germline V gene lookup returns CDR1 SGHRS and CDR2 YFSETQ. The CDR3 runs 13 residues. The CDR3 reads CASSLFGNTEAFF. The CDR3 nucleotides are TGCGCCAGCAGCTTGTTCGGTAACACTGAAGCTTTCTTT.

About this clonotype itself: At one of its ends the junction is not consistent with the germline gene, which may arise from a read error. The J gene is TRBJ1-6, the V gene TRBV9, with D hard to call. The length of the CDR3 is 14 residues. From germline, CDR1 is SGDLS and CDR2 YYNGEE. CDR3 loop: CASSARISNSPHHF. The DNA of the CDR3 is TGTGCCAGCAGCGCGAGGATTTCAAATTCACCCCACCACTTT.

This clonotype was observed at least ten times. The CDR3: CSARVANSPLHF. CDR3 in DNA: TGCAGTGCTAGAGTAGCCAATTCACCCCTCCACTTT. This chain connects TRBV20-1 to TRBJ1-6; no clear D gene. V was trimmed by 1 base and J by 7 bases, leaving 5 bases between them. The V gene's germline CDR1 is DFQATT and CDR2 SNEGSKA (reference sequence). There are 12 residues in the CDR3.

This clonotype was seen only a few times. DNA for the CDR3: TGTGCCAGCAGTACCCGTTCCAGCTATGGCTACACCTTC. Translating gives CASSTRSSYGYTF. The chain joins TRBV27 to TRBJ1-2; D unclear. Germline assignment: CDR1 MNHEY and CDR2 SMNVEV (reference sequence). The CDR3 length is 13 residues. V dropped 5 bases and J dropped 4 bases, with 11 bases sitting between them.

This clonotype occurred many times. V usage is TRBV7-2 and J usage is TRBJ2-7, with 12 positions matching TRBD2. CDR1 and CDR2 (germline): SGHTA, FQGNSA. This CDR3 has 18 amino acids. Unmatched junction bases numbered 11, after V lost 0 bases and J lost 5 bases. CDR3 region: CASSLAPSGGAMPHEQYF. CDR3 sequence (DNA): TGTGCCAGCAGCTTAGCGCCTAGCGGGGGGGCCATGCCCCACGAGCAGTACTTC. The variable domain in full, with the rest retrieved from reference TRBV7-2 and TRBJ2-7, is GAGVSQSPSNKVTEKGKDVELRCDPISGHTALYWYRQSLGQGLEFLIYFQGNSAPDKSGLPSDRFSAERTGGSVSTLTIQRTQQEDSAVYLCASSLAPSGGAMPHEQYFGPGTRLTVT.

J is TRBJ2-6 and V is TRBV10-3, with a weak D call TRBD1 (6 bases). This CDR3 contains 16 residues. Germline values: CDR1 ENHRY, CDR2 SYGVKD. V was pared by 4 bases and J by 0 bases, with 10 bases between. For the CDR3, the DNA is TGTGCCATCAGTGGGACAGAAAACTCTGGGGCCAACGTCCTGACTTTC. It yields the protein CAISGTENSGANVLTF.

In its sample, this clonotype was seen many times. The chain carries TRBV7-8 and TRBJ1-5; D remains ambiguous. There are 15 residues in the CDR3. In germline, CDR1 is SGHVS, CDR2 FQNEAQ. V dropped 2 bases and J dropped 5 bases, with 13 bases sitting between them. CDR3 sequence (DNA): TGTGCCAGCAGCTTATTCCCACAGATGGATCAGCCCCAGCATTTT. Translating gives CASSLFPQMDQPQHF.

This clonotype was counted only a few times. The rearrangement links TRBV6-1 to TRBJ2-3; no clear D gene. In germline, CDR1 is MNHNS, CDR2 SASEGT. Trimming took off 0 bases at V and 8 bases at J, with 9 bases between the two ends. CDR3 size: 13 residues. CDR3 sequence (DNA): TGTGCCAGCAGTGAAGCCCATTTGTCTACGCAGTATTTT. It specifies CASSEAHLSTQYF.

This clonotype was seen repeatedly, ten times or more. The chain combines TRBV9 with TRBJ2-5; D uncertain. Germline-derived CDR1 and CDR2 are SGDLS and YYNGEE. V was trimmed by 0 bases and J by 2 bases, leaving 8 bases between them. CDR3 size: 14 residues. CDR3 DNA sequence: TGTGCCAGCAGCGTAGATCCCCAACAAGAGACCCAGTACTTC. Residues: CASSVDPQQETQYF. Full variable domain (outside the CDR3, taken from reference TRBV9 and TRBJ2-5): DSGVTQTPKHLITATGQRVTLRCSPRSGDLSVYWYQQSLDQGLQFLIQYYNGEERAKGNILERFSAQQFPDLHSELNLSSLELGDSALYFCASSVDPQQETQYFGPGTRLLVL.

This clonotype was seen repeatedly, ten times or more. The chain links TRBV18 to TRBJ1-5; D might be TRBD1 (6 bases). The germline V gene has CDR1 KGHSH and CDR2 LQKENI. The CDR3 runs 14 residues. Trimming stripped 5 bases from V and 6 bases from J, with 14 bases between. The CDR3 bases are TGTGCCAGCTCAGGGGGGGGCTCGGGTCAGCCCCAGCATTTT. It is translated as CASSGGGSGQPQHF.

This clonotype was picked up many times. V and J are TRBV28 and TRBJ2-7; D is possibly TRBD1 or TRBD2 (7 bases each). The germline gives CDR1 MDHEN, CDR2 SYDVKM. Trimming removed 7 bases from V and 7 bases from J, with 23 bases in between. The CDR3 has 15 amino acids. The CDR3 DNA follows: TGTGCCAGCATCCCAGGGGGAGGGGTGGATAAGGAGCAGTACTTC. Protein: CASIPGGGVDKEQYF.

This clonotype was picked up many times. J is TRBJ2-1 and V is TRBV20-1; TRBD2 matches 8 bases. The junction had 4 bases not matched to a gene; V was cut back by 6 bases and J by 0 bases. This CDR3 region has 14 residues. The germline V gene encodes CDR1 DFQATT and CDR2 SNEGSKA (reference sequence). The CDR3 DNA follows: TGCAGTGCCTCAAGCGGGAGCTCCTACAATGAGCAGTTCTTC. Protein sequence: CSASSGSSYNEQFF.

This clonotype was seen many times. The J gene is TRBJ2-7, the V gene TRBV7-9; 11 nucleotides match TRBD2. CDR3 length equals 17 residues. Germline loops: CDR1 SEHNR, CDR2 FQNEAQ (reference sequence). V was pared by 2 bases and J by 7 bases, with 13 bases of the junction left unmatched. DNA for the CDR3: TGTGCCAGCAGCTTAAGGGGGTCTAGCGGGGGGCAGAGGGAGCAGTACTTC. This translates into CASSLRGSSGGQREQYF. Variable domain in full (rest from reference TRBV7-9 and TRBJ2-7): DTGVSQNPRHKITKRGQNVTFRCDPISEHNRLYWYRQTLGQGPEFLTYFQNEAQLEKSRLLSDRFSAERPKGSFSTLEIQRTEQGDSAMYLCASSLRGSSGGQREQYFGPGTRLTVT.

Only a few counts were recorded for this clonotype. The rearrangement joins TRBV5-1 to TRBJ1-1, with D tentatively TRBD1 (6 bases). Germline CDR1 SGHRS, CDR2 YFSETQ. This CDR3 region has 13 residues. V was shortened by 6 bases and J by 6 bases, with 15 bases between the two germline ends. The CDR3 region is CASMEGVLAEAFF. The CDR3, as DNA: TGCGCCAGCATGGAGGGGGTTCTAGCTGAAGCTTTCTTT. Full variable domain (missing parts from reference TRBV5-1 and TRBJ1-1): KAGVTQTPRYLIKTRGQQVTLSCSPISGHRSVSWYQQTPGQGLQFLFEYFSETQRNKGNFPGRFSGRQFSNSRSEMNVSTLELGDSALYLCASMEGVLAEAFFGQGTRLTVV.

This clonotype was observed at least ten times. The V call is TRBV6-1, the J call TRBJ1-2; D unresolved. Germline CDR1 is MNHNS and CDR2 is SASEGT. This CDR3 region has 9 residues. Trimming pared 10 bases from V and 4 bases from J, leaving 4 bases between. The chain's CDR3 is CATAYGYTF. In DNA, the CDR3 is TGTGCCACCGCCTATGGCTACACCTTC.

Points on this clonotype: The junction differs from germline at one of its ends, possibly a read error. CDR3 bases: TGTGCCAGCCAAGACATTGGGCCCCAAGAGACCCAGTACTTT. The encoded protein is CASQDIGPQETQYF. The chain combines TRBV3-1 with TRBJ2-5; D is unclear. Germline assignment: CDR1 LGHDT and CDR2 YNNKEL (reference sequence). The CDR3 is made up of 14 amino acids.